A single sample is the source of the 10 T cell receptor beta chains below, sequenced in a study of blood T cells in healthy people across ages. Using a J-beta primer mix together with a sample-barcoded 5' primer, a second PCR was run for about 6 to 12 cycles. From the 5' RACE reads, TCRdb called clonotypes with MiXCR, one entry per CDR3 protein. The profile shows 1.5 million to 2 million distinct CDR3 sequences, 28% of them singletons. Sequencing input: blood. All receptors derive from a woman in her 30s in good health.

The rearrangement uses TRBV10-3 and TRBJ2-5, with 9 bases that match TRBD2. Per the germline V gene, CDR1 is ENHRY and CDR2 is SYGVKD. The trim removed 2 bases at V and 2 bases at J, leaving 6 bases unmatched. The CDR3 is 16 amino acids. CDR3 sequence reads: CAISETPSGMQETQYF. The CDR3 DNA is TGTGCCATCAGTGAGACCCCTAGCGGGATGCAAGAGACCCAGTACTTC.

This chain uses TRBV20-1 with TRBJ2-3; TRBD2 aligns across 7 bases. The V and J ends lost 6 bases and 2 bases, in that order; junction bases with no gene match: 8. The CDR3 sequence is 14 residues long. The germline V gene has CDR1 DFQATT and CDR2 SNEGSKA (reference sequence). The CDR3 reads CSAWTSGYTDTQYF. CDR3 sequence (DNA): TGCAGTGCATGGACTAGTGGATACACAGATACGCAGTATTTT.

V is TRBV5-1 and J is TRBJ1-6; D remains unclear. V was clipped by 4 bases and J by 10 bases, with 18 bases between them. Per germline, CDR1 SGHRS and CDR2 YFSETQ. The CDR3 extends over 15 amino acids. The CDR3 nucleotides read TGCGCCAGCAGCCCCGATGGAGAGTCGCGGTCACCCCTCCACTTT. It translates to CASSPDGESRSPLHF. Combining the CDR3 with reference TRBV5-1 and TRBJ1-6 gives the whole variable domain KAGVTQTPRYLIKTRGQQVTLSCSPISGHRSVSWYQQTPGQGLQFLFEYFSETQRNKGNFPGRFSGRQFSNSRSEMNVSTLELGDSALYLCASSPDGESRSPLHFGNGTRLTVT.

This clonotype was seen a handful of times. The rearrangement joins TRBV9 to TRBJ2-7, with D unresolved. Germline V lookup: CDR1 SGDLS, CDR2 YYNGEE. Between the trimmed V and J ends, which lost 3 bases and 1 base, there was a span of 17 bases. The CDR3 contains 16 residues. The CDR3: CASSAASSRVSYEQYF. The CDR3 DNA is TGTGCCAGCAGCGCAGCGTCGTCGCGTGTGTCCTACGAGCAGTACTTC.

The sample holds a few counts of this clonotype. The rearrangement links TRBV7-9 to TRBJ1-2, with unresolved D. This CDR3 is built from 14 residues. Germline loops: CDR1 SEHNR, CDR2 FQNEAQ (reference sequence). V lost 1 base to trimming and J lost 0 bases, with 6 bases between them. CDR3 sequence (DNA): TGTGCCAGCAGCTTAGATCAGTCTAACTATGGCTACACCTTC. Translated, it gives CASSLDQSNYGYTF.

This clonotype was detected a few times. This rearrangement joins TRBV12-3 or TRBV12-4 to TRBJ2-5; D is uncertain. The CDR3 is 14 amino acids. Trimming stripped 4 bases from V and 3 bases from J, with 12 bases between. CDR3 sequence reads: CASSSRVREETQYF. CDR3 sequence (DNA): TGTGCCAGCAGTTCCCGGGTTAGGGAAGAGACCCAGTACTTC.

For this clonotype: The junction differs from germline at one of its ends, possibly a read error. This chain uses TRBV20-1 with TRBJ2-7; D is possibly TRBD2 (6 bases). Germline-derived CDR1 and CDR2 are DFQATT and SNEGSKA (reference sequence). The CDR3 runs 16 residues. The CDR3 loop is CSARDFFAGWAETQYF. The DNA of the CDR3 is TGCAGTGCTAGAGATTTCTTTGCGGGATGGGCTGAGACCCAGTACTTT.

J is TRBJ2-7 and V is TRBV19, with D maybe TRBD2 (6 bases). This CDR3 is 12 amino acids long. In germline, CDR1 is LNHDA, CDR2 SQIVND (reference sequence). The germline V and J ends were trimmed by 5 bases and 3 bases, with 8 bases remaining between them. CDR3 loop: CASSEEGYEQYF. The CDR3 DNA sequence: TGTGCCAGTAGTGAGGAGGGCTACGAGCAGTACTTC.

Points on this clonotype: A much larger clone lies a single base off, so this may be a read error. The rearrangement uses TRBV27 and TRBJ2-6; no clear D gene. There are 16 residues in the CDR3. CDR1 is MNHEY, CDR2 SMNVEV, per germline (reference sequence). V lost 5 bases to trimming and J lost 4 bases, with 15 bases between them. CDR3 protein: CASSPDGMGGANVLTF. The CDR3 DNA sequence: TGTGCCAGCAGTCCGGACGGAATGGGAGGGGCCAACGTCCTGACTTTC.

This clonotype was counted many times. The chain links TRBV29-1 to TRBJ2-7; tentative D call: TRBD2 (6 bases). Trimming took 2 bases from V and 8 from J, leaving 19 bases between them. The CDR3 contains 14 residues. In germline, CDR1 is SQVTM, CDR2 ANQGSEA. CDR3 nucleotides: TGCAGCGTTGAATGGAGGGACGACGGGCGAAAGCAGTACTTC. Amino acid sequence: CSVEWRDDGRKQYF.